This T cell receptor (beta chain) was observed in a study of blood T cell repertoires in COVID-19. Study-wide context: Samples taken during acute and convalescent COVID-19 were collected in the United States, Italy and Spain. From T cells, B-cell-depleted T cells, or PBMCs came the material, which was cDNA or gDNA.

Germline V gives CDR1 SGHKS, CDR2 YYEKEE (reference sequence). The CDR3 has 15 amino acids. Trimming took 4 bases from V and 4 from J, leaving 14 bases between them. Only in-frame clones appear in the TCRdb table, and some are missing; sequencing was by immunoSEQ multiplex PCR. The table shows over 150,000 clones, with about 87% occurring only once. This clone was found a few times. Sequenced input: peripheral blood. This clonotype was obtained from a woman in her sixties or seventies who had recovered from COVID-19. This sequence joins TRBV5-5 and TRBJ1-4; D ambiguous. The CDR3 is CASSPIGGFNEKLFF. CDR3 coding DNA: TGTGCCAGCAGCCCTATCGGCGGGTTTAATGAAAAACTGTTTTTT.